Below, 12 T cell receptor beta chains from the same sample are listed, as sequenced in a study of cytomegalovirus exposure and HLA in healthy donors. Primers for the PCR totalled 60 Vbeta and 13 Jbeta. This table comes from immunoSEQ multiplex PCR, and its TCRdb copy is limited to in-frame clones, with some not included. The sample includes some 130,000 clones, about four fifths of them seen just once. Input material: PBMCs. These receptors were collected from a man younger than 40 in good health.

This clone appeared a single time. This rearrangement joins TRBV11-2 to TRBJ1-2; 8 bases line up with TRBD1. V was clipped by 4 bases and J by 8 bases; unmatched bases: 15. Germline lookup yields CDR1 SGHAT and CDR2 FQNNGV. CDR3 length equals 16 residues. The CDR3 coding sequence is TGTGCCAGCAGCTCACTACAGGGGGATGGGCGAGGGGGCTACACCTTC. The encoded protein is CASSSLQGDGRGGYTF. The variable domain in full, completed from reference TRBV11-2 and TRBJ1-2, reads EAGVAQSPRYKIIEKRQSVAFWCNPISGHATLYWYQQILGQGPKLLIQFQNNGVVDDSQLPKDRFSAERLKGVDSTLKIQPAKLEDSAVYLCASSSLQGDGRGGYTFGSGTRLTVV.

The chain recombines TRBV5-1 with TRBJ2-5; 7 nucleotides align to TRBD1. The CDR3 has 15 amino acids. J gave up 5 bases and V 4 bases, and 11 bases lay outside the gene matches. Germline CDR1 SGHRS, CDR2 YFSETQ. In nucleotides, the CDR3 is TGCGCCAGCAGCCCTGCTCCAGGGGGAGTCGAGACCCAGTACTTC. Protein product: CASSPAPGGVETQYF.

The CDR3 DNA reads as TGTGCCAGCAGTTTGGCGGGAGGTGCCTACGAGCAGTACTTC. It specifies CASSLAGGAYEQYF. The rearrangement uses TRBV27 and TRBJ2-7; TRBD2 aligns across 8 bases. Germline trimming cut 3 bases from V and 2 bases from J; bases unmatched to any gene: 3. This CDR3 has 14 amino acids. Germline V lookup: CDR1 MNHEY, CDR2 SMNVEV (reference sequence).

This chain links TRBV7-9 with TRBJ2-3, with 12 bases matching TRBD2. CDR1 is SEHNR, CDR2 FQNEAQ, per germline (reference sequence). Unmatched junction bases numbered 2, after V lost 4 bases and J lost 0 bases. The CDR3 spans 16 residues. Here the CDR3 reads CASSSGTSGSTDTQYF. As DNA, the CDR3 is TGTGCCAGCAGCTCCGGGACTAGCGGGAGCACAGATACGCAGTATTTT.

In DNA form, the CDR3 reads TGTGCCAGCAGCTTGAGAGGGGGCGAGCAGCCCCAGCATTTT. It yields the protein CASSLRGGEQPQHF. The J gene is TRBJ1-5, the V gene TRBV5-5; 7 nucleotides line up with TRBD1. Trimming removed 1 base from V and 7 bases from J; junction bases left unmatched: 5. CDR3 length: 14 residues. Germline CDR1 SGHKS, CDR2 YYEKEE (reference sequence).

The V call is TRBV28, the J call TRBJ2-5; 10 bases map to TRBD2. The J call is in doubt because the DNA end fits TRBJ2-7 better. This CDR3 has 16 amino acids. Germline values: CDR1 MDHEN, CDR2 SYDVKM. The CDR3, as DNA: TGTGCCAGCAGTTTGGGGACTAGCGTCTTACTCTACGAGCAGTACTTC. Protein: CASSLGTSVLLYEQYF.

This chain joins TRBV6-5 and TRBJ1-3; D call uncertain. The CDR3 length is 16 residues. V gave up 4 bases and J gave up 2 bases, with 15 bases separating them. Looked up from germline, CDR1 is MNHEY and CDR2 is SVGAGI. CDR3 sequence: CASSLQTGGAGNTIYF. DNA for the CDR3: TGTGCCAGCAGTTTACAGACCGGAGGAGCTGGAAACACCATATATTTT.

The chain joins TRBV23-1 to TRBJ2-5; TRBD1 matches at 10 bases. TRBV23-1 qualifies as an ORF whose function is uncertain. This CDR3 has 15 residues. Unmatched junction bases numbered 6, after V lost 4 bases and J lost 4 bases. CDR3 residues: CASSPRDRGRETQYF. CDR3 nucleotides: TGCGCCAGCAGTCCCCGGGACAGGGGAAGAGAGACCCAGTACTTC.

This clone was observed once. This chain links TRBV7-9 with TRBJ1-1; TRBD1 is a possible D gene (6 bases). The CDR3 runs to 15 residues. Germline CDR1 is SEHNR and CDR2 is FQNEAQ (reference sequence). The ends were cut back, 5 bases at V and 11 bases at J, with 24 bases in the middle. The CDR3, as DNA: TGTGCCAGCAGCCCTCCCGGGGGGCGGCTCCTTGGGGCTTTCTTT. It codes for CASSPPGGRLLGAFF.

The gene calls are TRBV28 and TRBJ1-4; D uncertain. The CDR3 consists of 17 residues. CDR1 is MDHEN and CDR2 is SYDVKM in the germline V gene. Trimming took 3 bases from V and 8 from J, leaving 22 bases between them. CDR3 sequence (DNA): TGTGCCAGCAGTTTTGGGCAGGCGTACGATCTAACCGAAAAACTGTTTTTT. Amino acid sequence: CASSFGQAYDLTEKLFF.

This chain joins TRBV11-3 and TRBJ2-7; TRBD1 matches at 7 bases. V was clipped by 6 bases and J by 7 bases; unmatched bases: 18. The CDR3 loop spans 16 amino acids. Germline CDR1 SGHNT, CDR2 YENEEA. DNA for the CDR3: TGTGCCAGCAGTCCCACAGGGGCCCCCCTTCATGGGGAGCAGTACTTC. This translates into CASSPTGAPLHGEQYF.

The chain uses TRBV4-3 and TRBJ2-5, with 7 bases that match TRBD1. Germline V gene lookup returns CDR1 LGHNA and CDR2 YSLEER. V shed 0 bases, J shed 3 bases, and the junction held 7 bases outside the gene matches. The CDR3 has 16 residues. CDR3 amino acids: CASSQDLGQAKETQYF. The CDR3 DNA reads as TGCGCCAGCAGCCAAGATCTAGGACAGGCCAAAGAGACCCAGTACTTC.